This T cell receptor (beta chain) was recovered during a study of OX40 agonist ivuxolimab in advanced cancers. Remarks on this clone: Antigen specificity is unknown.

Clones were read by immunoSEQ multiplex PCR, and TCRdb kept only the in-frame ones, dropping some. The table lists 80,000 to 100,000 clones, roughly 90% of them singletons. V shed 4 bases and J 2 bases; nucleotides not matched to a gene: 5. The CDR3 has 14 amino acids. Germline V gives CDR1 SGHDT, CDR2 YYEEEE. Findings and caveats of the study: There were, on average, more expanded clones in CD8+ T cells than in CD4+. The investigators did not determine what antigen specificity the expanded peripheral T cells had.

The receptor comes from an adult with an advanced solid tumor such as melanoma, head and neck, liver or kidney cancer. The specimen was CD4+ or CD8+ T cells sorted from blood, collected in a trial of the OX40 agonist ivuxolimab. The chain uses TRBV5-6 and TRBJ1-2; 7 nucleotides agree with TRBD1. The DNA for the CDR3 is TGTGCCAGCAGCACCGGGACAGCAAACTATGGCTACACCTTC. It encodes CASSTGTANYGYTF.